The text below deals with one T cell receptor (beta chain). The data originate from a study of blood T cell repertoires in COVID-19. Looking at the study overall: The origin of the acute and convalescent COVID-19 samples was the United States, Italy and Spain. Sample material is recorded as cDNA or gDNA derived from T cells, B-cell-depleted T cells, or PBMCs.

Germline-derived CDR1 and CDR2 are SNHLY and FYNNEI. After removal of 7 bases from V and 0 bases from J, the junction contained 12 bases not matched to a gene. CDR3 length equals 17 residues. Authors' data handling: Amplified reference gene primers provided the basis for estimating nucleated cell counts. Clones were read by immunoSEQ multiplex PCR, and TCRdb kept only the in-frame ones, dropping some. The V and J calls and clone size are taken from that table; D and trimming were inferred from the DNA. Of approximately 170,000 clones in the sample, 65% to 90% were seen once. This chain connects TRBV2 to TRBJ1-5; 7 nucleotides match TRBD1. Sequencing input: peripheral blood. The receptor's source is a man between 50 and 59 years old with active or convalescent COVID-19. CDR3 loop: CASTAGPGQDSNQPQHF. In DNA form, the CDR3 reads TGTGCCAGCACGGCGGGACCTGGACAGGATAGCAATCAGCCCCAGCATTTT.